This TCR beta chain was recorded in a study of OX40 agonist ivuxolimab in advanced cancers. The CDR3 covers 14 residues. The germline gives CDR1 SGHTA, CDR2 FQGNSA. V gave up 1 base and J gave up 6 bases; unmatched junction bases: 0. TCRdb keeps only in-frame clones here, not all; method: immunoSEQ multiplex PCR. The sample consists of under 50,000 clones, roughly 80% of them appearing once. The sequencing used CD4+ or CD8+ T cells sorted from blood, collected in a trial of the OX40 agonist ivuxolimab. The chain has TRBV7-2 and TRBJ1-6; the match to TRBD1 covers 7 bases. The sequence was obtained from an adult with an advanced solid tumor such as melanoma, head and neck, liver or kidney cancer. This CDR3 is CASSLEGANSPLHF. The CDR3 region has the DNA TGTGCCAGCAGCTTAGAGGGGGCTAATTCACCCCTCCACTTT. The full variable domain, completed using reference TRBV7-2 and TRBJ1-6, is GAGVSQSPSNKVTEKGKDVELRCDPISGHTALYWYRQSLGQGLEFLIYFQGNSAPDKSGLPSDRFSAERTGGSVSTLTIQRTQQEDSAVYLCASSLEGANSPLHFGNGTRLTVT.